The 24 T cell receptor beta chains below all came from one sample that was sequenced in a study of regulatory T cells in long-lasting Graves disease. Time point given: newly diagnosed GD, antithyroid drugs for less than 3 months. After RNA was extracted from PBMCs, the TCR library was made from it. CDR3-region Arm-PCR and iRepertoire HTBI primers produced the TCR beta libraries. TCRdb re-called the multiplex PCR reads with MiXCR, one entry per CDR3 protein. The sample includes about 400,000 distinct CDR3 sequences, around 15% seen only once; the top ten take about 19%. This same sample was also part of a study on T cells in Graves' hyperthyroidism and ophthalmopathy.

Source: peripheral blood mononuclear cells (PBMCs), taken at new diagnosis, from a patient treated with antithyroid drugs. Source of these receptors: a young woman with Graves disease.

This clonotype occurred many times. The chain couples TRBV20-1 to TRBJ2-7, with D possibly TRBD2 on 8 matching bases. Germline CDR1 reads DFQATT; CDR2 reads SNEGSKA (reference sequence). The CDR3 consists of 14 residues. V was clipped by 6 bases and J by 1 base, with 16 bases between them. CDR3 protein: CSAQGQRESYEQYF. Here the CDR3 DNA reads TGCAGTGCCCAGGGACAGCGGGAGTCCTACGAGCAGTACTTC.

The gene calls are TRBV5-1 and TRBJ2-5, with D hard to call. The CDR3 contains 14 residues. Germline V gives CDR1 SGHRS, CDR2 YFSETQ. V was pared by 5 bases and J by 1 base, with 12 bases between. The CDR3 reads CASSVKSVQETQYF. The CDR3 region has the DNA TGCGCCAGCAGTGTTAAATCAGTCCAAGAGACCCAGTACTTC. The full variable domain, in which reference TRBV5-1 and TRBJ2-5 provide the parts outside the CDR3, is KAGVTQTPRYLIKTRGQQVTLSCSPISGHRSVSWYQQTPGQGLQFLFEYFSETQRNKGNFPGRFSGRQFSNSRSEMNVSTLELGDSALYLCASSVKSVQETQYFGPGTRLLVL.

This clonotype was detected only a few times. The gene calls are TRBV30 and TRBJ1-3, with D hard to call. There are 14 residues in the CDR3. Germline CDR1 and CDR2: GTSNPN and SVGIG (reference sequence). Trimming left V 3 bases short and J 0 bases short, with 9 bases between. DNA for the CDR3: TGTGCCTGGAGAGTCAGTGGCTCTGGAAACACCATATATTTT. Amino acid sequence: CAWRVSGSGNTIYF.

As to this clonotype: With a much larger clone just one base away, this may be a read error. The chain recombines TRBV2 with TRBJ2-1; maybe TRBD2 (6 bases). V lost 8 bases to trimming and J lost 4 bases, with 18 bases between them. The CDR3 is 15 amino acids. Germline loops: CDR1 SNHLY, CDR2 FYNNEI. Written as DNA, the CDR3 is TGTGCCAGCGGTGTAGGCCTAGCGAGTTACAATGAGCAGTTCTTC. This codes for CASGVGLASYNEQFF.

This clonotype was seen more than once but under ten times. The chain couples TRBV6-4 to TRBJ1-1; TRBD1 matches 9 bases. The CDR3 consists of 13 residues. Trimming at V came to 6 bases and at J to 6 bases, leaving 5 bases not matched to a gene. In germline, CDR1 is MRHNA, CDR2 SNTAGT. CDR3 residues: CASRTGGDAEAFF. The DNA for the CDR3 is TGTGCCAGCAGAACAGGGGGCGACGCTGAAGCTTTCTTT.

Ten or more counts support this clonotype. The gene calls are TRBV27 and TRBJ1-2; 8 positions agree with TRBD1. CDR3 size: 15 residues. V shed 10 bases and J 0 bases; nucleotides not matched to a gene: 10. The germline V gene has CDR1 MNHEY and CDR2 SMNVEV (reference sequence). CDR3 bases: TGTGCCACCGGCCAGGGGGCGGGGGCTAACTATGGCTACACCTTC. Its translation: CATGQGAGANYGYTF.

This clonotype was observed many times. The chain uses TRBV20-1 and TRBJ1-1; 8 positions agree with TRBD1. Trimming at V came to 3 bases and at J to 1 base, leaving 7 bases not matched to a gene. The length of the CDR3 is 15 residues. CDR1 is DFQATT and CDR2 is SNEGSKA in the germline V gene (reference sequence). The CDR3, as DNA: TGCAGTGCTAGGCCAGTCCAGGGGGCGAACACTGAAGCTTTCTTT. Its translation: CSARPVQGANTEAFF.

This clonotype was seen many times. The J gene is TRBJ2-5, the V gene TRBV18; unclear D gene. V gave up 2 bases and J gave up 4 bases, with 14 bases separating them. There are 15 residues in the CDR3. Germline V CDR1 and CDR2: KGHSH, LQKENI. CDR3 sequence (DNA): TGTGCCAGCTCACCATCTTTGTCTTCGGGAGAGACCCAGTACTTC. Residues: CASSPSLSSGETQYF.

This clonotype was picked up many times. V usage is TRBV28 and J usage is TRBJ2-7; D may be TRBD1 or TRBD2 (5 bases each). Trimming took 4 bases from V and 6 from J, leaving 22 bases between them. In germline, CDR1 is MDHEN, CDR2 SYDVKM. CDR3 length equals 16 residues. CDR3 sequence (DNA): TGTGCCAGCAGTTCCGCGAAAACTGGGACCTCACCCGAGCAGTACTTC. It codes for CASSSAKTGTSPEQYF.

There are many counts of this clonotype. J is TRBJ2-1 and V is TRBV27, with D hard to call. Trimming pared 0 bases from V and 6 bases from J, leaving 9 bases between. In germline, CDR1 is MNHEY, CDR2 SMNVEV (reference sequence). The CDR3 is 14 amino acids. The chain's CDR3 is CASSLSLVFNEQFF. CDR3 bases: TGTGCCAGCAGTTTATCTCTAGTTTTCAATGAGCAGTTCTTC.

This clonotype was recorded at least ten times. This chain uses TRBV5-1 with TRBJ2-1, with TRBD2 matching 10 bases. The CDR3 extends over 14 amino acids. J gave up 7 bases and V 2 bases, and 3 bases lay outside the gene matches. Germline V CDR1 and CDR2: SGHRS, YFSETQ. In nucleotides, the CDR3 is TGCGCCAGCAGCTTAGCGGGGGGGGCTAATGAGCAGTTCTTC. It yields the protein CASSLAGGANEQFF.

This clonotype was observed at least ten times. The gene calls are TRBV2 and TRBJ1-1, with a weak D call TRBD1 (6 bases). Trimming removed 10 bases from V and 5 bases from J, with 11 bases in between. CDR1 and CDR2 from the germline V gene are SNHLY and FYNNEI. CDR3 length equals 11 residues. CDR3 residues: CATRQETEAFF. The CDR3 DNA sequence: TGTGCCACCCGACAGGAAACTGAAGCTTTCTTT.

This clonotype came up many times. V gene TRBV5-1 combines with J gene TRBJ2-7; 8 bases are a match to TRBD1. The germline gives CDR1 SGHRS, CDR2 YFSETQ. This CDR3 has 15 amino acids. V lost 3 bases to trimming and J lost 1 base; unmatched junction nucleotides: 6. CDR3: CASSSGQEISYEQYF. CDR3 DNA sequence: TGCGCCAGCAGCTCGGGACAGGAAATATCCTACGAGCAGTACTTC. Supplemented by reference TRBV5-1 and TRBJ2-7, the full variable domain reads KAGVTQTPRYLIKTRGQQVTLSCSPISGHRSVSWYQQTPGQGLQFLFEYFSETQRNKGNFPGRFSGRQFSNSRSEMNVSTLELGDSALYLCASSSGQEISYEQYFGPGTRLTVT.

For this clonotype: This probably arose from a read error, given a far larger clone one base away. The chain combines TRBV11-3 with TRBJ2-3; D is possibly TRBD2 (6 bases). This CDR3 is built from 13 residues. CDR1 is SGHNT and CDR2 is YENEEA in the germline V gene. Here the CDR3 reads CVSSLGEADTQYF. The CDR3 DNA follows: TGTGTCAGCAGCTTAGGGGAGGCAGATACGCAGTATTTT. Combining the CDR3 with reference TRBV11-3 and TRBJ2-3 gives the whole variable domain EAGVVQSPRYKIIEKKQPVAFWCNPISGHNTLYWYLQNLGQGPELLIRYENEEAVDDSQLPKDRFSAERLKGVDSTLKIQPAELGDSAVYLCVSSLGEADTQYFGPGTRLTVL.

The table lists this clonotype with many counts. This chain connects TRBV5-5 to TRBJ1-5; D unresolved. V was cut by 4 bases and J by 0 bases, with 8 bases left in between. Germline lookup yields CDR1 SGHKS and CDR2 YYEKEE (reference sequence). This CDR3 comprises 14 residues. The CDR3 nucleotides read TGTGCCAGCAGCCCCAGAAGTAGCAATCAGCCCCAGCATTTT. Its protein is CASSPRSSNQPQHF.

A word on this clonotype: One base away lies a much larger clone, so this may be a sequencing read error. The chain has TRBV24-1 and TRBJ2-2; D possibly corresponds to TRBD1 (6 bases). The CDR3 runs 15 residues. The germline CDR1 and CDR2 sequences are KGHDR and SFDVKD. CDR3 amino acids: CATSDNKGDTGELSF. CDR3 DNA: TGTGCCACCAGTGACAATAAAGGGGACACCGGGGAGCTGTCTTTT.

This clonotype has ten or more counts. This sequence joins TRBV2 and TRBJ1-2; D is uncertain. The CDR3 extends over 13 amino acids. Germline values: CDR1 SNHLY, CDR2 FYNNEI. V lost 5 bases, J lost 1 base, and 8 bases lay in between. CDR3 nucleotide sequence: TGTGCCAGCAGTTCCGGGAATAACTATGGCTACACCTTC. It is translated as CASSSGNNYGYTF.

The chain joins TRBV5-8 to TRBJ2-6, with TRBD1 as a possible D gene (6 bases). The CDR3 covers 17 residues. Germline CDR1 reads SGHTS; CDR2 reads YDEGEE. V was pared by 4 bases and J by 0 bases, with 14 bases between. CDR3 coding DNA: TGTGCCAGCAGCCCCGGACAGTTGAACTCTGGGGCCAACGTCCTGACTTTC. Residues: CASSPGQLNSGANVLTF.

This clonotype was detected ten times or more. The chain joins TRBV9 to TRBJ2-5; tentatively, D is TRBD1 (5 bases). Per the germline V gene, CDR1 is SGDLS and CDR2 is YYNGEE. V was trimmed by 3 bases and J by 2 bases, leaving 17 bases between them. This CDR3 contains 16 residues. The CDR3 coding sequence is TGTGCCAGCAGCGAGGAAGCAGGGTATTTTCAAGAGACCCAGTACTTC. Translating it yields CASSEEAGYFQETQYF.

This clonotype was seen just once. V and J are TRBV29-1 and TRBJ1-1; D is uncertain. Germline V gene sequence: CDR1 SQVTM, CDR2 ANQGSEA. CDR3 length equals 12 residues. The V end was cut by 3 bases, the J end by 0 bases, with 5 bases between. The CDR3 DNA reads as TGCAGCGTTGAGGGTATGAACACTGAAGCTTTCTTT. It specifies CSVEGMNTEAFF.

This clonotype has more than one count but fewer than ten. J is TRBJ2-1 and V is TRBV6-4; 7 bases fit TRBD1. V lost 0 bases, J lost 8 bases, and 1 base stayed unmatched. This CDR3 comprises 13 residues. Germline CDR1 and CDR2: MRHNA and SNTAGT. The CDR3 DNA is TGTGCCAGCAGTGACTCCGACAGGGATGAGCAGTTCTTC. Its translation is CASSDSDRDEQFF.

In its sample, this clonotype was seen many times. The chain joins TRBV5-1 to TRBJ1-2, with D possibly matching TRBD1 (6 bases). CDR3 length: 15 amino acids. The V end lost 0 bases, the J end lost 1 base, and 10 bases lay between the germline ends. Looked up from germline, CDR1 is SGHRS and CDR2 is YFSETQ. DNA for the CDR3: TGCGCCAGCAGCTTGGAGGGCAGGGGTAACTATGGCTACACCTTC. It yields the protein CASSLEGRGNYGYTF.

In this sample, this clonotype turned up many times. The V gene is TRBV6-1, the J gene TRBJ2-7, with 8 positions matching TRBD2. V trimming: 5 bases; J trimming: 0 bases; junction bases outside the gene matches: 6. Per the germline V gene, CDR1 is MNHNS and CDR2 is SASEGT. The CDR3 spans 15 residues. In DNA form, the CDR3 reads TGTGCCAGCAGTCCAGCAGCGGGAGTCTCCTACGAGCAGTACTTC. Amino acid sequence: CASSPAAGVSYEQYF.

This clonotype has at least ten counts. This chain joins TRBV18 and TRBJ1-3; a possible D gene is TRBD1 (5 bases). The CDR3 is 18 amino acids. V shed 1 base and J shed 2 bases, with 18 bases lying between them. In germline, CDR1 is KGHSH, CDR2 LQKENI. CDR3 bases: TGTGCCAGCTCACCACGGGTCCCAGCCGGGGGTCCTGGAAACACCATATATTTT. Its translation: CASSPRVPAGGPGNTIYF.